The sequence of this T cell receptor beta chain was determined in a study of CD8+ T cells in alopecia areata. Overall study: Affected scalp percentage gauged treated patients' severity. General study findings and limits: For lesional scalp, especially alopecia totalis/universalis, clonality was higher than in normal scalp. Having one nonresponder leaves uncertain how baseline CD8+ expansion relates to response.

This clone is termed medium-sized. Its antigen is unknown. Treatment specified: oral pan-JAK inhibitor, 5-10 mg twice daily. Obtained from alopecia areata patients were lesional scalp punch biopsies along with peripheral blood. RNA, once extracted, was reverse transcribed into cDNA for use as the sequencing template. TCRdb keeps only in-frame clones here, not all; method: immunoSEQ multiplex PCR. Here the sample spans around 13,000 clones, 65% to 70% being singletons. The specimen was skin, collected at week 4, from a patient treated with tofacitinib. The TCR sequence derives from a human donor with alopecia areata.

CDR3 DNA sequence: TGTGCCAGCAGTCCCCACCTACAGGGTGAAAACCACTTT. Amino acids: CASSPHLQGENHF. J is TRBJ1-6 and V is TRBV6-6; tentatively, D is TRBD1 (6 bases). The V and J ends lost 5 bases and 18 bases respectively, with 20 bases between them. From germline, CDR1 is MNHNY and CDR2 SVGAGI (reference sequence). The CDR3 length is 13 residues.